A selection of T cell receptor beta chains follows, all from one sample in a study of T cells in tuberculosis. Clones were sequenced by immunoSEQ multiplex PCR, and TCRdb holds only the in-frame ones, with some missing. The sample consists of tens of thousands of clones, 85% to 95% of them appearing once. Material: PBMCs. The receptors stem from a donor between 10 and 35 years old with latent tuberculosis or without tuberculosis infection. Each CDR3 is given with its conserved first and last residue. The order of the fields is V gene, CDR3 protein.

v_call: TRBV28; cdr3_aa: CASSLYGGGPPPYGYTF
v_call: TRBV25-1; cdr3_aa: CASSGTPGMNTEAFF
v_call: TRBV2; cdr3_aa: CACGEVPRGEQFF
v_call: TRBV7-9; cdr3_aa: CASSFPSGINEQFF
v_call: TRBV19; cdr3_aa: CASSIDRRYGLTEGTGELFF
v_call: TRBV27; cdr3_aa: CASSLSGTGGVYNEQFF
v_call: TRBV6-7; cdr3_aa: CASSYSWDRGRPDTQYF
v_call: TRBV7-9; cdr3_aa: CASIETESAGNYGYTF
v_call: TRBV5-1; cdr3_aa: CASSPSTGAGQPQHF
v_call: TRBV2; cdr3_aa: CASVTGYQETQYF
v_call: TRBV4-1; cdr3_aa: CASSQETPAGGIADTQYF
v_call: TRBV6-1; cdr3_aa: CASSEMGQGASQPQHF
v_call: TRBV10-2; cdr3_aa: CASSEGGAFTEAFF
v_call: TRBV4-1; cdr3_aa: CASSQVRVGEGTDTQYF
v_call: TRBV18; cdr3_aa: CASSSTGLIYNEQFF
v_call: TRBV6-1; cdr3_aa: CASSEAPVRDSDTQYF
v_call: TRBV7-2; cdr3_aa: CASSLVLASTDTQYF
v_call: TRBV7-3; cdr3_aa: CASSYQQNTEAFF
v_call: TRBV2; cdr3_aa: CASSETAYRERSYGYTF
v_call: TRBV4-1; cdr3_aa: CASSQDPRAGGIGGELFF
v_call: TRBV4-1; cdr3_aa: CASSQSKETQYF
v_call: TRBV5-6; cdr3_aa: CASSRHYEQYF
v_call: TRBV27; cdr3_aa: CASSLTGDSYEQYF
v_call: TRBV2; cdr3_aa: CASSEWGGSYNEQFF
v_call: TRBV4-1; cdr3_aa: CASSQDLAGTSGKNEQFF
v_call: TRBV28; cdr3_aa: CASSLYRDYEQYF
v_call: TRBV6-6; cdr3_aa: CASSSGGTGPYEQYF
v_call: TRBV11-2; cdr3_aa: CASSRTSGYNEQFF
v_call: TRBV23-1; cdr3_aa: CASSQLSYRQGEINEQFF
v_call: TRBV12-1; cdr3_aa: CASSFYSESGNTGELFF
v_call: TRBV11-3; cdr3_aa: CASSQRLAPQETQYF
v_call: TRBV7-3; cdr3_aa: CASSLNTSPQETQYF